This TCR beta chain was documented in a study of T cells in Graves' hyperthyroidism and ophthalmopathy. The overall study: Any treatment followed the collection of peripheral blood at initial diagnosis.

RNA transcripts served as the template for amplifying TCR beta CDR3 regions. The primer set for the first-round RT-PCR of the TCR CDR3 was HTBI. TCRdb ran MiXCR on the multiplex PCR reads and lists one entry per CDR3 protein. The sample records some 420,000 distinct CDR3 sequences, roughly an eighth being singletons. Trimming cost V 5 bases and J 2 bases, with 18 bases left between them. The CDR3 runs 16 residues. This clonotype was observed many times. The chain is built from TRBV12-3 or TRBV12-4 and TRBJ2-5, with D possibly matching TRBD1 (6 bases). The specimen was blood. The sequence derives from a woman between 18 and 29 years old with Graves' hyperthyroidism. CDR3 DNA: TGTGCCAGCAGTGAACTCCCGGGACAAACTCAAGAGACCCAGTACTTC. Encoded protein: CASSELPGQTQETQYF.